This is a list of T cell receptor beta chains from one sample in a study of early T cells in non-severe SARS-CoV-2 infection. TCRdb reprocessed the 5' RACE reads via MiXCR and lists one record per CDR3 protein. The sample contains 20,000 to 25,000 distinct CDR3 sequences, roughly 5% of which appear only once. The sample consisted of whole blood. These receptors all stem from an adult who was a healthcare worker with PCR-confirmed SARS-CoV-2 infection or an uninfected control (not recorded which). Both conserved end residues are part of each CDR3. D genes are given only for firm matches. Rows give clone size only sometimes, using once, few, many, or a class for an expanded clone.

v_gene	j_gene	len	d_gene	abundance	CDR3aa	CDR3nt
TRBV20-1	TRBJ2-7	17	TRBD2	many	CSARGLSWEGASYEQYF	TGCAGTGCTAGAGGATTGTCATGGGAGGGTGCCTCCTACGAGCAGTACTTC
TRBV20-1	TRBJ1-1	13	.	many	CSARGGLNTEAFF	TGCAGTGCTAGAGGGGGACTGAACACTGAAGCTTTCTTT
TRBV7-9	TRBJ2-2	17	TRBD1	many	CASSLSPDRGNTGELFF	TGTGCCAGCAGCTTATCCCCGGACAGGGGGAACACCGGGGAGCTGTTTTTT
TRBV13	TRBJ2-7	17	.	.	CASSLGLASGRGYEQYF	TGTGCCAGCAGCTTAGGCCTGGCTAGCGGAAGGGGGTACGAGCAGTACTTC
TRBV20-1	TRBJ2-3	17	.	many	CSARDLGTPSFSDTQYF	TGCAGTGCTAGAGATCTGGGGACTCCTTCGTTTTCAGATACGCAGTATTTT
TRBV18	TRBJ2-7	17	.	many	CASSTRAGDSLAYEQYF	TGTGCCAGCTCAACAAGGGCGGGGGACAGCTTAGCCTACGAGCAGTACTTC
TRBV19	TRBJ2-7	15	.	many	CASSMKARTAHEQYF	TGTGCCAGTAGTATGAAGGCTCGGACAGCTCACGAGCAGTACTTC
TRBV4-3	TRBJ2-7	13	.	medium-sized	CASSQDSGREQYF	TGCGCCAGCAGCCAAGATTCCGGGCGCGAGCAGTACTTC
TRBV20-1	TRBJ1-1	12	.	many	CSARPMNTEAFF	TGCAGTGCTAGACCGATGAACACTGAAGCTTTCTTT
TRBV5-1	TRBJ2-5	15	.	many	CASSFQGTNQETQYF	TGCGCCAGCAGCTTTCAGGGGACCAACCAAGAGACCCAGTACTTC
TRBV6-5	TRBJ1-2	13	TRBD1	many	CASIGTGSFGYTF	TGTGCCAGCATCGGGACAGGGTCGTTCGGCTACACCTTC
TRBV7-9	TRBJ2-2	15	TRBD2	many	CASSSSGSGAGELFF	TGTGCCAGCAGTTCAAGCGGGAGTGGTGCCGGGGAGCTGTTTTTT
TRBV20-1	TRBJ2-7	13	.	many	CSARDRRGLEQYF	TGCAGTGCTAGAGATCGTAGGGGCCTCGAGCAGTACTTC
TRBV5-3	TRBJ1-1	14	.	many	CARSFRTDNTEAFF	TGTGCCAGAAGCTTTAGGACAGATAACACTGAAGCTTTCTTT
TRBV20-1	TRBJ2-1	14	.	.	CSARNPPPSNEQFF	TGCAGTGCTAGAAACCCGCCCCCCTCCAATGAGCAGTTCTTC
TRBV27	TRBJ2-1	24	TRBD2	.	CASSLYSGGTAGGPRVRENNEQFF	TGTGCCAGCAGTTTATATAGCGGAGGTACAGCGGGAGGGCCCCGAGTTAGAGAGAACAATGAGCAGTTCTTC
TRBV4-2	TRBJ1-1	15	.	many	CASSQESQVLTEAFF	TGTGCCAGCAGCCAAGAATCACAGGTTCTCACTGAAGCTTTCTTT
TRBV12-3/TRBV12-4	TRBJ1-2	10	.	many	CAIRGYGYTF	TGTGCCATCAGGGGCTATGGCTACACCTTC
TRBV6-4	TRBJ2-3	14	.	.	CASSDSGEADTQYF	TGTGCCAGCAGTGACTCAGGGGAGGCAGATACGCAGTATTTT
TRBV29-1	TRBJ2-1	13	TRBD2	.	CSGRLAGVNEQFF	TGCAGCGGGCGACTAGCGGGAGTCAATGAGCAGTTCTTC
TRBV11-2	TRBJ2-7	14	.	many	CASREWGESYEQYF	TGTGCCAGCAGGGAGTGGGGGGAGAGCTACGAGCAGTACTTC
TRBV5-1	TRBJ1-2	15	.	many	CASSLAPGPNYGYTF	TGCGCCAGCAGCTTGGCCCCTGGACCGAACTATGGCTACACCTTC
TRBV19	TRBJ2-1	19	TRBD2	many	CASSIAASGGLSSYNEQFF	TGTGCCAGTAGTATAGCCGCTAGCGGGGGCCTTAGCTCCTACAATGAGCAGTTCTTC
TRBV6-2/TRBV6-3	TRBJ2-6	19	.	.	CASSYWSGGLHSGANVLTF	TGTGCCAGCAGTTACTGGTCAGGAGGACTCCACTCTGGGGCCAACGTCCTGACTTTC
TRBV4-3	TRBJ2-1	17	TRBD2	many	CASSQVGLAGGPNEQFF	TGCGCCAGCAGCCAAGTGGGACTAGCGGGAGGGCCGAATGAGCAGTTCTTC
TRBV6-4	TRBJ2-2	16	.	few	CASSDGGSYSTGELFF	TGTGCCAGCAGTGACGGAGGGTCTTACTCCACCGGGGAGCTGTTTTTT
TRBV20-1	TRBJ2-7	13	.	many	CSGTFRGNNEQYF	TGCAGTGGGACTTTTCGGGGAAACAACGAGCAGTACTTC
TRBV10-3	TRBJ1-1	16	TRBD1	many	CAISESLRTGNTEAFF	TGTGCCATCAGTGAGTCGTTAAGGACAGGGAACACTGAAGCTTTCTTT
TRBV19	TRBJ2-7	15	TRBD2	many	CASSIQGGRAYEQYF	TGTGCCAGTAGTATCCAAGGCGGGAGAGCCTACGAGCAGTACTTC
TRBV7-8	TRBJ2-7	12	.	.	CASSETGSEQYF	TGTGCCAGCAGCGAAACAGGGAGCGAGCAGTACTTC
TRBV29-1	TRBJ1-2	11	.	many	CSVRPNYGYTF	TGCAGCGTTCGCCCGAACTATGGCTACACCTTC
TRBV2	TRBJ2-3	16	TRBD2	many	CASSESGTRPTDTQYF	TGTGCCAGCAGTGAATCCGGGACTAGACCCACAGATACGCAGTATTTT
TRBV20-1	TRBJ1-5	14	TRBD1	many	CSATRTGGNQPQHF	TGCAGTGCTACCCGGACAGGGGGCAATCAGCCCCAGCATTTT
TRBV11-2	TRBJ2-7	17	.	few	CASSLVTVGSLSYEQYF	TGTGCCAGCAGCTTAGTGACCGTCGGGTCTCTATCCTACGAGCAGTACTTC
TRBV20-1	TRBJ2-7	17	TRBD1	.	CSAPIAVFRTGMGEQYF	TGCAGTGCTCCGATAGCGGTCTTTAGGACAGGGATGGGAGAGCAGTACTTC
TRBV2	TRBJ1-5	16	TRBD1	few	CASSERNRGLDQPQHF	TGTGCCAGCAGTGAACGTAACAGGGGGCTTGATCAGCCCCAGCATTTT
TRBV18	TRBJ2-5	16	TRBD2	few	CASSPYGLAGLWTQYF	TGTGCCAGCTCTCCTTATGGACTAGCGGGATTATGGACCCAGTACTTC
TRBV5-1	TRBJ2-3	12	TRBD2	few	CASGAGADTQYF	TGCGCCAGCGGCGCGGGAGCAGATACGCAGTATTTT
TRBV5-5	TRBJ2-1	18	.	medium-sized	CASSFRLGAESSYNEQFF	TGTGCCAGCAGCTTTCGTTTAGGGGCCGAAAGCTCCTACAATGAGCAGTTCTTC
TRBV18	TRBJ2-7	11	.	many	CASSPGGEQYF	TGTGCCAGCTCACCGGGGGGCGAGCAGTACTTC
TRBV7-2	TRBJ1-1	13	TRBD1	medium-sized	CASSWTGNTEAFF	TGTGCCAGCAGCTGGACAGGAAACACTGAAGCTTTCTTT
TRBV28	TRBJ2-1	14	TRBD2	many	CASRLSGSYNEQFF	TGTGCCAGCAGGTTGAGCGGGAGCTACAATGAGCAGTTCTTC
TRBV11-2	TRBJ2-7	14	.	.	CASSNWDGNYEQYF	TGTGCCAGCAGCAATTGGGACGGAAACTACGAGCAGTACTTC
TRBV29-1	TRBJ2-6	17	.	.	CSVEAGPAYSGANVLTF	TGCAGCGTTGAAGCGGGGCCGGCCTACTCTGGGGCCAACGTCCTGACTTTC
TRBV30	TRBJ1-1	14	TRBD1	many	CAWSVSQGVTEAFF	TGTGCCTGGAGTGTATCGCAGGGGGTGACTGAAGCTTTCTTT
TRBV7-7	TRBJ2-3	15	.	many	CASSLGLTSTDTQYF	TGTGCTAGCAGCTTAGGACTGACAAGCACAGATACGCAGTATTTT
TRBV4-1	TRBJ2-1	18	TRBD2	.	CASSQVQLAGLSYNEQFF	TGCGCCAGCAGCCAAGTTCAGCTAGCGGGCCTTTCCTACAATGAGCAGTTCTTC
TRBV10-3	TRBJ2-5	12	.	many	CATSSLEETQYF	TGTGCCACCTCATCCCTGGAAGAGACCCAGTACTTC
TRBV7-2	TRBJ2-5	13	.	many	CASSLADQATQYF	TGTGCCAGCAGCTTAGCAGACCAAGCGACCCAGTACTTC